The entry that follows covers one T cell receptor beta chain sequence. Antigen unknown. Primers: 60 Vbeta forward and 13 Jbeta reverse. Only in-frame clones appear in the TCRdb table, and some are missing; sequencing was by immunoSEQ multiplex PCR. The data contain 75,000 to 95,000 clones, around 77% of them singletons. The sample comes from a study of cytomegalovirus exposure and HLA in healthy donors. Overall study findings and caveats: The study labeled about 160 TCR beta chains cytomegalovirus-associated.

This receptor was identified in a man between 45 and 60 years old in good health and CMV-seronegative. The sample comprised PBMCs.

This chain's CDR3 is CASSGETGGAGQTQYF. In nucleotides, the CDR3 is TGTGCCAGCAGTGGTGAGACAGGGGGCGCCGGACAGACCCAGTACTTC. The chain links TRBV2 to TRBJ2-5, with 10 bases identical to TRBD1. The CDR3 totals 16 residues. Trimming removed 4 bases from V and 6 bases from J; junction bases left unmatched: 11. The V gene's germline CDR1 is SNHLY and CDR2 FYNNEI.